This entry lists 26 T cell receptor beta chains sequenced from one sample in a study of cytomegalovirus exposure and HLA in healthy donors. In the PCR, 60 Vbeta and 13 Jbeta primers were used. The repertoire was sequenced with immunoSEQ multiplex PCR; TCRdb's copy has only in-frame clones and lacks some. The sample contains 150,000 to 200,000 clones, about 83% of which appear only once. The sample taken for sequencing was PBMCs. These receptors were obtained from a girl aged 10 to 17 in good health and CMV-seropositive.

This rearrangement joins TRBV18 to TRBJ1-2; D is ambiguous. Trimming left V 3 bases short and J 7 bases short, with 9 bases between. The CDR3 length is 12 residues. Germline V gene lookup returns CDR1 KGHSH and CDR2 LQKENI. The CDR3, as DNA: TGTGCCAGCTCACCTATGACGGGTGGCTACACCTTC. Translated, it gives CASSPMTGGYTF.

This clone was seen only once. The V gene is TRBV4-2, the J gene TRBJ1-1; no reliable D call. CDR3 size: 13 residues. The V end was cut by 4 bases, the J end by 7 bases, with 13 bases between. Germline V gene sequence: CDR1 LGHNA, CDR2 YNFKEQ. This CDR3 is CASSPFRGDEAFF. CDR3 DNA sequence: TGTGCCAGCAGCCCGTTTCGGGGTGATGAAGCTTTCTTT.

CDR3: CASRSDRANSPLHF. The CDR3 DNA reads TGTGCCAGCAGATCTGACAGAGCCAATTCACCCCTCCACTTT. This chain joins TRBV5-4 and TRBJ1-6, with D maybe TRBD1 (5 bases). The germline V and J ends were trimmed by 5 bases and 7 bases, with 13 bases remaining between them. There are 14 residues in the CDR3. Germline V gene sequence: CDR1 SGHNT, CDR2 YYREEE (reference sequence).

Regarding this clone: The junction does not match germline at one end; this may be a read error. This chain's CDR3 is CASSPLDRGEAFF. CDR3 coding DNA: TGTGCTAGCAGCCCTTTGGACAGGGGAGAAGCTTTCTTT. This rearrangement joins TRBV7-7 to TRBJ1-1; 9 bases fit TRBD1. Germline V lookup: CDR1 SSHAT, CDR2 FNYEAQ (reference sequence). The CDR3 sequence is 13 residues long. Complete variable domain (other parts from reference TRBV7-7 and TRBJ1-1): GAGVSQSPRYKVTKRGQDVTLRCDPISSHATLYWYQQALGQGPEFLTYFNYEAQPDKSGLPSDRFSAERPEGSISTLTIQRTEQRDSAMYRCASSPLDRGEAFFGQGTRLTVV.

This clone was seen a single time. The CDR3 bases are TGTGCCAGCAGTTTCGACAGCTCTGGGGCCAACGTCCTGACTTTC. This codes for CASSFDSSGANVLTF. The rearrangement joins TRBV27 to TRBJ2-6, with TRBD1 as a possible D gene (5 bases). The CDR3 consists of 15 residues. The V and J ends lost 3 bases and 0 bases respectively, with 6 bases between them. Looked up from germline, CDR1 is MNHEY and CDR2 is SMNVEV (reference sequence).

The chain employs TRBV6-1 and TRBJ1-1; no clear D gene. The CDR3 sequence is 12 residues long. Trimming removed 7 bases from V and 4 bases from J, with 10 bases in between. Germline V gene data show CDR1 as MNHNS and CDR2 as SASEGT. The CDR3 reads CASTTETTEAFF. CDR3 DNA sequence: TGTGCCAGCACGACGGAGACCACTGAAGCTTTCTTT.

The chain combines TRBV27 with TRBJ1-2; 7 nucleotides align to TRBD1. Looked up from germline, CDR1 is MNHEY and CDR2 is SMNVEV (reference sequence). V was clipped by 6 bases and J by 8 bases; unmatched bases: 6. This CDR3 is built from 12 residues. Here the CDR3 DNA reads TGTGCCAGCAGACAGGGGCTGGAAGGCTACACCTTC. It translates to CASRQGLEGYTF.

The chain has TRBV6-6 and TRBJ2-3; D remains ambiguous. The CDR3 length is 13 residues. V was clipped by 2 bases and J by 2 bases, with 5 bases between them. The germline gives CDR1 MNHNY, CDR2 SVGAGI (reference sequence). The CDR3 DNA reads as TGTGCCAGCAGTTACACTTTCACAGATACGCAGTATTTT. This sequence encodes CASSYTFTDTQYF.

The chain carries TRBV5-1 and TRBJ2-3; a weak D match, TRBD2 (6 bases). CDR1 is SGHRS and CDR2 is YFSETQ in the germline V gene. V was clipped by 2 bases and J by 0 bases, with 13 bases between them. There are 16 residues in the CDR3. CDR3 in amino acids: CASSFLGGRSTDTQYF. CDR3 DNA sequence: TGCGCCAGCAGCTTCCTCGGGGGACGAAGCACAGATACGCAGTATTTT.

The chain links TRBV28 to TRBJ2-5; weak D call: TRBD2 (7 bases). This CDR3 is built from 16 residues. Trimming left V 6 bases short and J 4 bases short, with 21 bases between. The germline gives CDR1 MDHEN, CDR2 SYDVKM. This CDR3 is CASSPIRRGGPETQYF. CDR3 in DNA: TGTGCCAGCAGCCCCATAAGGAGGGGGGGGCCAGAGACCCAGTACTTC.

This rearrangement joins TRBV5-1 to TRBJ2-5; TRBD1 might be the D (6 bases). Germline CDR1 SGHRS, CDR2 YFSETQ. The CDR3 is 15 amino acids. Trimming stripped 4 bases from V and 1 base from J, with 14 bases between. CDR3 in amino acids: CASSHNPDSQETQYF. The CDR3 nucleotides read TGCGCCAGCAGCCATAACCCGGACAGCCAAGAGACCCAGTACTTC.

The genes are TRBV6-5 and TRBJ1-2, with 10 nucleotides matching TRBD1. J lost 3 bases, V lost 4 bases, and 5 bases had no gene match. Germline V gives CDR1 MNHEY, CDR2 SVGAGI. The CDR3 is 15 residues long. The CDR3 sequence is CASSSPDRGDYGYTF. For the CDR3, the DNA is TGTGCCAGCAGTTCCCCGGACAGGGGGGACTATGGCTACACCTTC.

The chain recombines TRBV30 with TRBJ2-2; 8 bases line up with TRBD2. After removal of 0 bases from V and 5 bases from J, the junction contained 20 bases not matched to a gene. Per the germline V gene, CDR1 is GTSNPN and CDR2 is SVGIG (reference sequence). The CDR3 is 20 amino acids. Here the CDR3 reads CAWSVRWTSLGTGWTGELFF. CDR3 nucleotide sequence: TGTGCCTGGAGTGTCAGGTGGACTAGCCTGGGGACTGGGTGGACCGGGGAGCTGTTTTTT.

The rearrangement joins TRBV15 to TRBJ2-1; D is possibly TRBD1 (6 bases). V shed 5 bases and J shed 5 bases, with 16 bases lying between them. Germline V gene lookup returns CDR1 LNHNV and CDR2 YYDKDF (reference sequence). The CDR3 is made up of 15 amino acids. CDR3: CATSPRTDRNNEQFF. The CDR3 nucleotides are TGTGCCACCAGCCCTAGAACGGACAGAAACAATGAGCAGTTCTTC.

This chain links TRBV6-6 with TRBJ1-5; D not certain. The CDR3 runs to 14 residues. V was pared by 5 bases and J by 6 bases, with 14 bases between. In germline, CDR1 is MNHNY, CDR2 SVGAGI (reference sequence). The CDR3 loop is CASSIRHSGQPQHF. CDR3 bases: TGTGCCAGCAGTATTAGACACAGTGGTCAGCCCCAGCATTTT.

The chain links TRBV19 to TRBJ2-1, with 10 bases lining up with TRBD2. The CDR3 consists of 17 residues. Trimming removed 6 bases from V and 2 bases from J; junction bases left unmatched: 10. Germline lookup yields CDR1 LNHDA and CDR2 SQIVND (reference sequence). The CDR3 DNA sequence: TGTGCCAGTAGCCCTGCCTTTCTAGCGGGGGCCTACAATGAGCAGTTCTTC. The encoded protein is CASSPAFLAGAYNEQFF.

CDR3 in DNA: TGTGCCATCAGTGAGTCCGGACAATACAATGAGCAGTTCTTC. It is translated as CAISESGQYNEQFF. This chain uses TRBV10-3 with TRBJ2-1, with D perhaps TRBD1 (5 bases). Looked up from germline, CDR1 is ENHRY and CDR2 is SYGVKD. V gave up 0 bases and J gave up 4 bases, with 7 bases separating them. This CDR3 has 14 residues.

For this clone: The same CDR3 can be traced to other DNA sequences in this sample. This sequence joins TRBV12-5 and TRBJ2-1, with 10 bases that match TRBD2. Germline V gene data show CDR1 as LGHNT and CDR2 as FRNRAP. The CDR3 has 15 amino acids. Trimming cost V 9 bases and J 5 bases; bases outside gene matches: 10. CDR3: CASGPGLARHNEQFF. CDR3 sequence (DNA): TGTGCTAGCGGTCCGGGACTAGCGAGACACAATGAGCAGTTCTTC.

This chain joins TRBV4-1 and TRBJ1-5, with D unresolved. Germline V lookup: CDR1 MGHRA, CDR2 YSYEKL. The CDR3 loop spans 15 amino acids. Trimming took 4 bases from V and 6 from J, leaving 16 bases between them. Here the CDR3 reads CASSPGRGGSQPQHF. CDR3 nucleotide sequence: TGCGCCAGCAGCCCCGGGAGAGGAGGAAGTCAGCCCCAGCATTTT.

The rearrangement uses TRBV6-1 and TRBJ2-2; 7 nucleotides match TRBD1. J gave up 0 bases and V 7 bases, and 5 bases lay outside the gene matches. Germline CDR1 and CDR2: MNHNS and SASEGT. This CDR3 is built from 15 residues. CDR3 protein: CASTPGQPNTGELFF. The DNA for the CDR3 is TGTGCCAGCACTCCGGGACAGCCGAACACCGGGGAGCTGTTTTTT.

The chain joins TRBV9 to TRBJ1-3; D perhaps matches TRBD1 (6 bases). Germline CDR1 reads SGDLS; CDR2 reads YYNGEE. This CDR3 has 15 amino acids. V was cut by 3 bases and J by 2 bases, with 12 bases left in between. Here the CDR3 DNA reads TGTGCCAGCAGCGCCCCACAGGGCGCTGGAAACACCATATATTTT. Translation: CASSAPQGAGNTIYF.

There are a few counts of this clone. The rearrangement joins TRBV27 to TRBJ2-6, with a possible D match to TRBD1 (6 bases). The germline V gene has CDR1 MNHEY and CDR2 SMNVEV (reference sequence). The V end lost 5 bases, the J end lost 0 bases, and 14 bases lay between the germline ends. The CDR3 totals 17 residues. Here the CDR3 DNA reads TGTGCCAGCAGTCCGGGGACACCGCGCTCTGGGGCCAACGTCCTGACTTTC. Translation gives CASSPGTPRSGANVLTF.

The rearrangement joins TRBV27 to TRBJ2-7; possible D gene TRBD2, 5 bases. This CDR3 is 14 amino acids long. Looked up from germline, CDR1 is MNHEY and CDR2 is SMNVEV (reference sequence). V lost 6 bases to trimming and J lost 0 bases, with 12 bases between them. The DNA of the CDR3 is TGTGCCAGCAGGGAGGATCTGAACTCCTACGAGCAGTACTTC. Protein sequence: CASREDLNSYEQYF.

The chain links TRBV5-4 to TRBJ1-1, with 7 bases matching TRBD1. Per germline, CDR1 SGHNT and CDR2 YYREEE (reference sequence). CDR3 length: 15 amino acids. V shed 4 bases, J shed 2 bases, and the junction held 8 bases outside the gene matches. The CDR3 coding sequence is TGTGCCAGCAGCATACCGCAGGGGGGTAACACTGAAGCTTTCTTT. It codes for CASSIPQGGNTEAFF.

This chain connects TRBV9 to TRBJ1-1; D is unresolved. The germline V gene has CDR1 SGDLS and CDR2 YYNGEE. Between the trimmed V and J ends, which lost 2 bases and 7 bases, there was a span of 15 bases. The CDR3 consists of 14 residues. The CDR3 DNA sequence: TGTGCCAGCAGCGTCCTCGAAACAGCCAATGAAGCTTTCTTT. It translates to CASSVLETANEAFF.

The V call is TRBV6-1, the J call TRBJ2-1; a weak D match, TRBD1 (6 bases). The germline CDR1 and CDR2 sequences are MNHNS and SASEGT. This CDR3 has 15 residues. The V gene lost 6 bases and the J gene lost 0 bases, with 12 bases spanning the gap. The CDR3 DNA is TGTGCCAGCAGAGGCCGAGGGGGCTCCTACAATGAGCAGTTCTTC. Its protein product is CASRGRGGSYNEQFF.